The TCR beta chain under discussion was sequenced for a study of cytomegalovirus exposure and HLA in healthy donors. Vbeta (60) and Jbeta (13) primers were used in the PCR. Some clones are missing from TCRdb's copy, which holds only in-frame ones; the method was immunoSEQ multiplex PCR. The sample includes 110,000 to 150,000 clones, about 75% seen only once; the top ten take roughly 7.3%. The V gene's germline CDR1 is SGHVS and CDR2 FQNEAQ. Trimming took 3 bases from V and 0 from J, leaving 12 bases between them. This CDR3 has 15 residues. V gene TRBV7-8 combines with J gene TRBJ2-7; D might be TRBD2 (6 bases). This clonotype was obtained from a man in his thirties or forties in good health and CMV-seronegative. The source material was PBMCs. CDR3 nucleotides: TGTGCCAGCAGCTTTGGGGTGGGGGGCTCCTACGAGCAGTACTTC. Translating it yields CASSFGVGGSYEQYF.